This TCR beta chain was retrieved from a study of T cell responses to AZD1222 COVID-19 vaccine. Data came from immunoSEQ multiplex PCR; TCRdb stores just in-frame clones and leaves some out. This sample has just under 85,000 clones; roughly nine tenths occur once, and the top ten carry roughly 7.7%. Looked up from germline, CDR1 is LNHDA and CDR2 is SQIVND (reference sequence). The CDR3 runs 11 residues. V lost 8 bases, J lost 4 bases, and 8 bases lay in between. Turning to this clone: As yet, its antigen is unknown.

The study's findings and limits: Repertoires were collected only later (after the peak T cell response had occurred). Vaccination with two AZD1222 doses was followed by a rise in Spike-specific TCR breadth and depth. The donor cohort was predominantly white British with a female majority, and clonal diversity may have been underestimated.

The sample consisted of peripheral blood, taken on day 0 of AZD1222 vaccination. The rearrangement joins TRBV19 to TRBJ1-2; D remains unclear. This clonotype was sampled from an adult in good health. The CDR3 sequence is CASQQFYGYTF. The CDR3 DNA sequence: TGTGCCAGTCAGCAGTTCTATGGCTACACCTTC.